This entry is about one TCR beta chain. The antigen it binds to is not known. It has no much larger one-base neighbor in the sample; base qualities were not kept. What the time point label conveys for this sample: cycle 4 day 1 (C4D1), after about 6 weeks of nivolumab. Every trial patient had relapsed following autologous stem cell transplantation, and prior brentuximab vedotin exposure was what differed among cohorts A, B and C. A Miltenyi CD4+ T cell isolation kit was used for magnetic negative selection to purify CD4+ T cells from thawed PBMCs. The trial cohort comprised about 60 patients with relapsed/refractory classical Hodgkin lymphoma whose best overall responses were complete response, partial response or progressive disease. Trial patients were treated with single-agent nivolumab in the multi-cohort phase II CheckMate 205 trial. An independent review committee assessed best overall response using the 2007 International Working Group response criteria. PBMCs from the trial were collected at three points: immediately before nivolumab initiation (C1D1), and during therapy at cycle 2 day 1 and cycle 4 day 1. Peripheral blood was collected in 8 mL Vacutainer Cell Preparation Tubes, from which PBMCs were isolated by centrifugation and then cryopreserved. Purified CD4+ and CD8+ fractions were prepared only for cases in which an additional PBMC sample was available. Magnetically labelled cells were removed on LS columns in a quadroMACS separator, and the flow-through was collected as the purified fraction.

These data belong to a study of PD-1 blockade in classical Hodgkin lymphoma (dated by TCRdb to about 2020). Some background on the complete study: Nivolumab dosing was 3 mg/kg intravenously every 2 weeks, continuing until either disease progression or unacceptable toxicity. To define a peripheral blood immune signature of response to PD-1 blockade in classical Hodgkin lymphoma, the study combined TCR beta sequencing with CyTOF. What the study reported, not specific to this receptor: Lower diversity was seen in patients whose nivolumab began less than 1 year after ASCT, and these patients were left out of later analyses so that immune reconstitution would not confound the results. Only a single clinical trial cohort was studied, and what caused the repertoire differences, possibly disease activity or prior therapy, remained undefined. Trial patients achieving complete response had baseline diversity similar to newly diagnosed patients, whereas partial responders and progressors had significantly lower diversity. Baseline TCR diversity was reported to be lower in newly diagnosed patients than in healthy donors, and even lower in relapsed/refractory patients. A significant rise by C4D1 was seen in CD4+ but not CD8+ TCR diversity (p=0.0027 vs p=0.16), with the rise being most apparent in complete responders (p=0.02).

Genomic DNA was isolated using the Qiagen DNeasy kit from unsorted PBMCs as well as from negatively selected CD4+ and CD8+ fractions. Amplification of TCR beta CDR3 regions was done by immunoSEQ multiplex PCR with primers that anneal to V and J segments. A synthetic immune receptor repertoire was used to minimize amplification bias, and any remaining bias was removed computationally after sequencing. The authors' pipeline ran thus. Custom Python scripts were used to quantify repertoire diversity as the Shannon entropy index. Unsorted, CD4+ and CD8+ repertoires were analyzed separately, except in combined analyses where CD4+ and CD8+ sequences were merged in silico. Clonal expansion was defined as at least a 2-fold frequency increase after treatment relative to C1D1, with a pseudocount of 0.5 for undetected baseline clones. Singleton clones were defined as clones with 0 or 1 copy at C1D1, and non-singleton clones were defined as clones with 2 or more copies. Clones expanded in unsorted samples were labelled as CD4+, CD8+ or unknown by matching protein sequences in sorted samples from the same patient. Wilcoxon tests on paired samples were used to test changes in diversity from C1D1 to C4D1. TCRdb stores this immuneACCESS table with in-frame sequences only. Part of the clones is absent; in the studies checked, under half of the shortfall reflects unresolved V genes, and no reason is known for the rest. V, J and clone size were drawn from that table, and D and trimming were deduced from the DNA. The sample table holds 25,000 to 30,000 clones, of which about four fifths were seen once. Less than 0.65% of the sample is held by the ten biggest clonotypes.

V gives up 9 bases and J gives up 3 bases, and the segment between their germline ends measures 12 bases. Including cysteine and phenylalanine, the CDR3 has 13 amino acids. Only the CDR3 DNA stays, 39 bases, in frame from base 1. CDR1 and CDR2 are drawn from the germline V gene: MNHNS, SASEGT. This specimen was CD4+ T cells from blood, taken before the fourth cycle of nivolumab. The receptor comes from a human donor with classical Hodgkin lymphoma. The chain couples TRBV6-1 to TRBJ1-5; no D gene call is confident. The CDR3 region has the sequence CASADGSNQPQHF. The DNA is TGTGCCAGTGCCGACGGGTCCAATCAGCCCCAGCATTTT.